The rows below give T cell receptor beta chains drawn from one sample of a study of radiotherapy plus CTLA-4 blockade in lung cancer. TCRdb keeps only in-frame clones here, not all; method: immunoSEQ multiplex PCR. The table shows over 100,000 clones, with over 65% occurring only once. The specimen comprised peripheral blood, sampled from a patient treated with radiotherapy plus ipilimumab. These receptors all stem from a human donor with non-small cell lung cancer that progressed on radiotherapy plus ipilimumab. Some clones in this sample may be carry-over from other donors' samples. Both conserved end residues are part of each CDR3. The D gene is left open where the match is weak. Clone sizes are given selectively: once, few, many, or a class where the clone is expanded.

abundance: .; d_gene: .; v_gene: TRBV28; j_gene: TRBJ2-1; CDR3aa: CASSSTLGHLNEQFF; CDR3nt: TGTGCCAGCAGTTCCACATTGGGCCACCTCAATGAGCAGTTCTTC
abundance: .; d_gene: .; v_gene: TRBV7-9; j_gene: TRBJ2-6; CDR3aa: CASSPILGFSGANVLTF; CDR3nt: TGTGCCAGCAGCCCTATTCTTGGCTTCTCTGGGGCCAACGTCCTGACTTTC
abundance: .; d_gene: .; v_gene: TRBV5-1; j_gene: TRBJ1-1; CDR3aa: CASSRQINTEAFF; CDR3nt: TGCGCCAGCAGCCGGCAGATTAACACTGAAGCTTTCTTT
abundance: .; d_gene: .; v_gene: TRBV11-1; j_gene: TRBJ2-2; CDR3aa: CASSLQVSGELFF; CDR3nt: TGTGCCAGCAGCCTCCAAGTCTCCGGGGAGCTGTTTTTT
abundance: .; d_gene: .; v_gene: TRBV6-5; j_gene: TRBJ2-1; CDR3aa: CASSPWGHEQFF; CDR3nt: TGTGCCAGCAGTCCGTGGGGGCATGAGCAGTTCTTC
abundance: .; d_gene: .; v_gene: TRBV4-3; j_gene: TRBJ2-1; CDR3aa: CASSQEWSHRYNEQFF; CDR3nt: TGCGCCAGCAGCCAAGAATGGAGCCACCGGTACAATGAGCAGTTCTTC
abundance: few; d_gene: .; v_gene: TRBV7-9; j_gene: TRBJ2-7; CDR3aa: CASSSHGGSPYEQYF; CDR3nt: TGTGCCAGCAGCTCCCATGGGGGATCCCCCTACGAGCAGTACTTC
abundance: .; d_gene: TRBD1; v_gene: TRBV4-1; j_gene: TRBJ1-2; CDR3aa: CASSPPLRGRANYGYTF; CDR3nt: TGCGCCAGCAGCCCCCCCCTCAGGGGGCGCGCTAACTATGGCTACACCTTC
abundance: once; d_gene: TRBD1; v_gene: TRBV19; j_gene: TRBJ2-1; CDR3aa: CASSLRTGGNEQFF; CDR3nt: TGTGCCAGTAGTCTCAGGACAGGGGGCAATGAGCAGTTCTTC
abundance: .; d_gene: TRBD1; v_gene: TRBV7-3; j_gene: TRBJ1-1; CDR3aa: CASSLQGEGITEAFF; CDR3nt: TGTGCCAGCAGCTTACAGGGGGAAGGGATAACTGAAGCTTTCTTT